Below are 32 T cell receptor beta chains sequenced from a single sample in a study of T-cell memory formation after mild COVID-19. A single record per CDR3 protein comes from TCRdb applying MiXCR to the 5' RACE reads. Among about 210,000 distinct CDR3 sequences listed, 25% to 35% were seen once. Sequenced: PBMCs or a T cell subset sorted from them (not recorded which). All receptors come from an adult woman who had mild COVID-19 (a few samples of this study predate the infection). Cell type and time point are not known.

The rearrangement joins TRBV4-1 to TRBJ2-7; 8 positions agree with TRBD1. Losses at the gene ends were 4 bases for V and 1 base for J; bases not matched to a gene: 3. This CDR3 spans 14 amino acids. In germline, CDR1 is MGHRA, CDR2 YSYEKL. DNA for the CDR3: TGCGCCAGCAGCCGGACAGGGTTGTCCTACGAGCAGTACTTC. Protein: CASSRTGLSYEQYF.

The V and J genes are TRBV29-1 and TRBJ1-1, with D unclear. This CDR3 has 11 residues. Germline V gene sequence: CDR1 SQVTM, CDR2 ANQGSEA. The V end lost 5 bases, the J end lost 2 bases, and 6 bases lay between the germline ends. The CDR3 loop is CSVSDNTEAFF. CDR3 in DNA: TGCAGCGTTTCAGATAACACTGAAGCTTTCTTT.

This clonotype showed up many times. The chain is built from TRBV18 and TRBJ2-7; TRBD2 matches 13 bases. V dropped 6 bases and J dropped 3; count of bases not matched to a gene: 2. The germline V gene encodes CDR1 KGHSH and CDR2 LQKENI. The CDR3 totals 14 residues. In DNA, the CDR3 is TGTGCCAGCTCGCGGACTAGCGGGAGCTACGAGCAGTACTTC. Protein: CASSRTSGSYEQYF.

CDR3 residues: CAIGGTSGANNEQFF. DNA of the CDR3: TGTGCCATCGGTGGGACTAGCGGGGCCAACAATGAGCAGTTCTTC. V and J are TRBV10-3 and TRBJ2-1; 13 bases fit TRBD2. Germline CDR1 reads ENHRY; CDR2 reads SYGVKD. V dropped 8 bases and J dropped 5; count of bases not matched to a gene: 6. The CDR3 extends over 15 amino acids.

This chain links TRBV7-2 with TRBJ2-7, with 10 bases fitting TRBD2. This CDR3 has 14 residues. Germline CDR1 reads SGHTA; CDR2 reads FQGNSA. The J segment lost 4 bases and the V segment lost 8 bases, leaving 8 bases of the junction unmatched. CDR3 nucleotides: TGTGCCAGCGCGAGGGCTAGCGGGAGTTACGAGCAGTACTTC. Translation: CASARASGSYEQYF. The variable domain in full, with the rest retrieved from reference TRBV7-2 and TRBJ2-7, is GAGVSQSPSNKVTEKGKDVELRCDPISGHTALYWYRQSLGQGLEFLIYFQGNSAPDKSGLPSDRFSAERTGGSVSTLTIQRTQQEDSAVYLCASARASGSYEQYFGPGTRLTVT.

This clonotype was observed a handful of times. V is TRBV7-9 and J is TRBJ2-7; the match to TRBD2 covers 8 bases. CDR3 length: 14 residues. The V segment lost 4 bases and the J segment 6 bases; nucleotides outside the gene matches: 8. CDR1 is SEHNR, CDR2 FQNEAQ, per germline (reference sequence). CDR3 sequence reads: CASSWSGGMFEQYF. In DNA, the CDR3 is TGTGCCAGCAGCTGGAGCGGGGGAATGTTCGAGCAGTACTTC.

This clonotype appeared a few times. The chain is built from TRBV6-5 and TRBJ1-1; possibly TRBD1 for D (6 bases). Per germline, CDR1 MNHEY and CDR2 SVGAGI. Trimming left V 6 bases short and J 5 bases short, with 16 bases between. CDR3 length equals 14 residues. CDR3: CASSPSGARTEAFF. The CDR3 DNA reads TGTGCCAGCAGCCCTTCGGGGGCGAGGACTGAAGCTTTCTTT.

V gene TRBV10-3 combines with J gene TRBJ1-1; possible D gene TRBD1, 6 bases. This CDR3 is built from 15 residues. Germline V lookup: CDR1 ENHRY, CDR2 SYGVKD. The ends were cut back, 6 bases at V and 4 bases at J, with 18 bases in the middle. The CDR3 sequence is CAISGQSGGGTEAFF. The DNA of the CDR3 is TGTGCCATCAGCGGACAGTCAGGAGGCGGCACTGAAGCTTTCTTT.

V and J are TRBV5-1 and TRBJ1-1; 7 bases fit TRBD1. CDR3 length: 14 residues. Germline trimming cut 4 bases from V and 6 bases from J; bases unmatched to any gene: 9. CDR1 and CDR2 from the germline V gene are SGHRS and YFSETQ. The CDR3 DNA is TGCGCCAGCAGCGAGGGACAGTCCAACTCTGAAGCTTTCTTT. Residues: CASSEGQSNSEAFF.

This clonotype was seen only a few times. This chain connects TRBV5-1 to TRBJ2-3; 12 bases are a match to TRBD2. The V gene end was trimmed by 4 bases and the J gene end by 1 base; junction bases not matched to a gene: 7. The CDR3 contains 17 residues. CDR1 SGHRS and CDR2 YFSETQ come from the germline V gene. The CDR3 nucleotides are TGCGCCAGCAGCCGAGGGACTAGCGGGCGGGGCACAGATACGCAGTATTTT. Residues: CASSRGTSGRGTDTQYF.

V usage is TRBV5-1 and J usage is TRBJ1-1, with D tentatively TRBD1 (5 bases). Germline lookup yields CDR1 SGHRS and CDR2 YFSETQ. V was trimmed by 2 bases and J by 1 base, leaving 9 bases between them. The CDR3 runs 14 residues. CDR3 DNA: TGCGCCAGCAGCTTTCACAGGACGAACACTGAAGCTTTCTTT. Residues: CASSFHRTNTEAFF. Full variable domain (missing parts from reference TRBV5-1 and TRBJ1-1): KAGVTQTPRYLIKTRGQQVTLSCSPISGHRSVSWYQQTPGQGLQFLFEYFSETQRNKGNFPGRFSGRQFSNSRSEMNVSTLELGDSALYLCASSFHRTNTEAFFGQGTRLTVV.

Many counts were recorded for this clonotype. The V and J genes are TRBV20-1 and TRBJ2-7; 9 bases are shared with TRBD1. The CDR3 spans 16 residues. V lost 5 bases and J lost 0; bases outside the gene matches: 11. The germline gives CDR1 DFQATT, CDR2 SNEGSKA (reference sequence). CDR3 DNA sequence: TGCAGTGCTCGCACACTTGACAGGGGGGACTCCTACGAGCAGTACTTC. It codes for CSARTLDRGDSYEQYF.

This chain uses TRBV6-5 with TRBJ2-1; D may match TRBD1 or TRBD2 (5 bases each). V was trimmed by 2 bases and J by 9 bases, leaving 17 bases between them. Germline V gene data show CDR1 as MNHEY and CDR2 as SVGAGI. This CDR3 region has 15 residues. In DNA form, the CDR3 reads TGTGCCAGCAGTTACCCCAGGGCAGGCGGAGGTGAGCAGTTCTTC. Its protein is CASSYPRAGGGEQFF.

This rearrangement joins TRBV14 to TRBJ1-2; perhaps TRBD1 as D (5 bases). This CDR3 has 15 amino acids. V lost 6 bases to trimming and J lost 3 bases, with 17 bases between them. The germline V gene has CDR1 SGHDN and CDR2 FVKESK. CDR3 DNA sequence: TGTGCCAGCAGACTCCGGACCGGGACGGACTATGGCTACACCTTC. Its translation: CASRLRTGTDYGYTF.

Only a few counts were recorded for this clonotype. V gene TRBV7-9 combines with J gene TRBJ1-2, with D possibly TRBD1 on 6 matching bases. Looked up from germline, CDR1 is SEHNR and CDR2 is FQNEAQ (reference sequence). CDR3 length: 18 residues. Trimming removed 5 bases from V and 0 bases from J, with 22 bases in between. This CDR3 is CASSPVGQGSIANYGYTF. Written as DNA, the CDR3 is TGTGCCAGCAGCCCGGTTGGGCAGGGGTCGATAGCTAACTATGGCTACACCTTC.

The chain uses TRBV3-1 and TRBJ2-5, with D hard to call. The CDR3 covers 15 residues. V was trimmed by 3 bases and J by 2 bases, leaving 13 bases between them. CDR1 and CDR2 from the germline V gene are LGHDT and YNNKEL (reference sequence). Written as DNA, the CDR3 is TGTGCCAGCAGCCACGCCCCGCAATCACAAGAGACCCAGTACTTC. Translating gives CASSHAPQSQETQYF.

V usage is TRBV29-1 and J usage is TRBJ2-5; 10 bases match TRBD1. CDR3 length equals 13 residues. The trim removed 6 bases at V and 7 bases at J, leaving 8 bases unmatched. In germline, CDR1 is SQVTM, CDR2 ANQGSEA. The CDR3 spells CSVGQGSGTTQYF. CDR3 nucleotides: TGCAGCGTGGGACAGGGGTCTGGAACGACCCAGTACTTC.

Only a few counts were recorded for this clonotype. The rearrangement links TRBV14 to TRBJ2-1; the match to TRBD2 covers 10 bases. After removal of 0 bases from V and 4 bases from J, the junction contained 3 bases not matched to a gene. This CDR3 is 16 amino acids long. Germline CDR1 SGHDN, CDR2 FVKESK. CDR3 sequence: CASSQDSGGIYNEQFF. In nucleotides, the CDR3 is TGTGCCAGCAGCCAAGATAGCGGGGGGATATACAATGAGCAGTTCTTC.

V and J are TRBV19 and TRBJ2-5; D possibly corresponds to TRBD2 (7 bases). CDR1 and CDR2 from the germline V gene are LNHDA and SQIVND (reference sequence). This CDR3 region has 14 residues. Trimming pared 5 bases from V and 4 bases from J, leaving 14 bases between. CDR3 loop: CASSLGQRGETQYF. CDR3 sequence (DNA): TGTGCCAGTAGTCTCGGACAGCGGGGAGAGACCCAGTACTTC.

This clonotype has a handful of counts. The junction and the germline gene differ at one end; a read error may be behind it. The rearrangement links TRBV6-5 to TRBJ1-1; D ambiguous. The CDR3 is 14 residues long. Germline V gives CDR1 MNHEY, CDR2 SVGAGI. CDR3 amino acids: CASTSVGVNTEAFF. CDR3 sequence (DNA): TGTGCCAGCACCTCAGTCGGGGTGAATACTGAAGCTTTCTTT.

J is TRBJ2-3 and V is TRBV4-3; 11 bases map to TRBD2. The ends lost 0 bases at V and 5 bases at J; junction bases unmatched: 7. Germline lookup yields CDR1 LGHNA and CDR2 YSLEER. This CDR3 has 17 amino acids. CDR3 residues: CASSQDLLTSGIDTQYF. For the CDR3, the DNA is TGCGCCAGCAGCCAAGATCTGTTGACTAGCGGGATAGATACGCAGTATTTT.

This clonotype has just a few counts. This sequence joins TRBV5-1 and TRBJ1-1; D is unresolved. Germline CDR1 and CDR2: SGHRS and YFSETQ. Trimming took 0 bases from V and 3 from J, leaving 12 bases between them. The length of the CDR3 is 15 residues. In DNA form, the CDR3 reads TGCGCCAGCAGCTTGGTGGGAGTTGGTGACACTGAAGCTTTCTTT. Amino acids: CASSLVGVGDTEAFF.

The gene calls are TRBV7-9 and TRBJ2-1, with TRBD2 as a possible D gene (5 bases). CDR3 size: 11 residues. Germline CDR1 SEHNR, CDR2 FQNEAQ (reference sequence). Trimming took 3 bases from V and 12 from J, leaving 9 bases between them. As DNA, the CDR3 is TGTGCCAGCAGCTTCGAGCGGCCGCAGTTCTTC. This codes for CASSFERPQFF. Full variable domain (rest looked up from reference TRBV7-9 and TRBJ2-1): DTGVSQNPRHKITKRGQNVTFRCDPISEHNRLYWYRQTLGQGPEFLTYFQNEAQLEKSRLLSDRFSAERPKGSFSTLEIQRTEQGDSAMYLCASSFERPQFFGPGTRLTVL.

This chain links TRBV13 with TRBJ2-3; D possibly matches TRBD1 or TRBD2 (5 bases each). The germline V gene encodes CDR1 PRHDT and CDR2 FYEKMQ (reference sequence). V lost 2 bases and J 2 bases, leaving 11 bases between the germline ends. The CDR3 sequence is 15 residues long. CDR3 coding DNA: TGTGCCAGCAGCTTAAACCGGGGACCCACAGATACGCAGTATTTT. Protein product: CASSLNRGPTDTQYF.

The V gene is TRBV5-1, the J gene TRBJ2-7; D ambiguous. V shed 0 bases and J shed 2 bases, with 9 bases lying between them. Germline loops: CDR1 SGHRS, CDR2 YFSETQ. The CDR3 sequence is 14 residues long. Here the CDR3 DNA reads TGCGCCAGCAGCTTGGACACCAACCCCTACGAGCAGTACTTC. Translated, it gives CASSLDTNPYEQYF.

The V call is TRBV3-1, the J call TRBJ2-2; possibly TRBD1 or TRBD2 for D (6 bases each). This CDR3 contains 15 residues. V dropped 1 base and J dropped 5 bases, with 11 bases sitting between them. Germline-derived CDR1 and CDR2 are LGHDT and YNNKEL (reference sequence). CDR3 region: CASSQAGGKTGELFF. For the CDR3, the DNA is TGTGCCAGCAGCCAAGCCGGGGGCAAGACCGGGGAGCTGTTTTTT. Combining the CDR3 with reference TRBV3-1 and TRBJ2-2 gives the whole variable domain DTAVSQTPKYLVTQMGNDKSIKCEQNLGHDTMYWYKQDSKKFLKIMFSYNNKELIINETVPNRFSPKSPDKAHLNLHINSLELGDSAVYFCASSQAGGKTGELFFGEGSRLTVL.

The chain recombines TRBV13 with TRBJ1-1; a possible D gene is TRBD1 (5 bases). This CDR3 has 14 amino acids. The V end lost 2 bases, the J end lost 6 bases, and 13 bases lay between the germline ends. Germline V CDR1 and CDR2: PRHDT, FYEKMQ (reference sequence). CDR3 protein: CASSLRGPGAEAFF. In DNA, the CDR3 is TGTGCCAGCAGCTTAAGAGGGCCGGGGGCTGAAGCTTTCTTT.

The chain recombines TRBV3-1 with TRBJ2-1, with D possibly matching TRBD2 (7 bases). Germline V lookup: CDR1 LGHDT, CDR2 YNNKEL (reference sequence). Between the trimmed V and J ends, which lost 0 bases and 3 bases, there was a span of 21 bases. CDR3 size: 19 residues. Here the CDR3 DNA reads TGTGCCAGCAGCCAAGATGTACTCGGGAGGCGGGACAACTACAATGAGCAGTTCTTC. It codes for CASSQDVLGRRDNYNEQFF.

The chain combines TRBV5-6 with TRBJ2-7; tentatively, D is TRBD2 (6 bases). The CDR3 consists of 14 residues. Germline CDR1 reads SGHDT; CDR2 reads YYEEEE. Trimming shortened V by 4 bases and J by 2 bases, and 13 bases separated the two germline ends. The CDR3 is CASSLGGAAYEQYF. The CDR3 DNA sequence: TGTGCCAGCAGCCTAGGAGGGGCGGCCTACGAGCAGTACTTC.

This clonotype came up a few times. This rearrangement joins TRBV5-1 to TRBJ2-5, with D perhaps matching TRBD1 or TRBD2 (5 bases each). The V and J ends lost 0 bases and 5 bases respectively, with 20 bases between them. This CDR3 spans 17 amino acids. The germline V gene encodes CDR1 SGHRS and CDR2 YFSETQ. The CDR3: CASSLVSAGSSGETQYF. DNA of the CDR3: TGCGCCAGCAGCTTGGTTTCGGCAGGGTCGTCGGGGGAGACCCAGTACTTC.

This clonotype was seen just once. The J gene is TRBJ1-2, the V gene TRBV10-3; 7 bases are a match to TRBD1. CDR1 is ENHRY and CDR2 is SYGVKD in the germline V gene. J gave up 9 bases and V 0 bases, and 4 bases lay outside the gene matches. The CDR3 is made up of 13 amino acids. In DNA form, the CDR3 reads TGTGCCATCAGTGAGTCGGGGACAGCGAGCTACACCTTC. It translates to CAISESGTASYTF.

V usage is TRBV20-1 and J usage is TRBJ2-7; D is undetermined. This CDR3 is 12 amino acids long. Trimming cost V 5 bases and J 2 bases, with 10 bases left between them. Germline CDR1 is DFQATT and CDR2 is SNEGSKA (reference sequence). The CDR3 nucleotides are TGCAGTGCTCCCCTCGCCGCCTACGAGCAGTACTTC. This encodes CSAPLAAYEQYF.